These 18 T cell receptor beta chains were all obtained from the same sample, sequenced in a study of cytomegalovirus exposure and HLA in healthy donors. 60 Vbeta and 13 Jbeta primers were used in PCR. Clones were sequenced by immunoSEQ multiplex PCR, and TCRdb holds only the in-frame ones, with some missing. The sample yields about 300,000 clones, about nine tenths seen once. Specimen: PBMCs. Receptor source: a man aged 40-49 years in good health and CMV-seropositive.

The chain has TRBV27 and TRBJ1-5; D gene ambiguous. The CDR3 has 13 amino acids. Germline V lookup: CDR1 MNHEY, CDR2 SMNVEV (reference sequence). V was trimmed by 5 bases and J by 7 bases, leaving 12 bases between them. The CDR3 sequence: CASSPLTRQPQHF. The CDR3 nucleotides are TGTGCCAGCAGTCCACTCACTAGGCAGCCCCAGCATTTT.

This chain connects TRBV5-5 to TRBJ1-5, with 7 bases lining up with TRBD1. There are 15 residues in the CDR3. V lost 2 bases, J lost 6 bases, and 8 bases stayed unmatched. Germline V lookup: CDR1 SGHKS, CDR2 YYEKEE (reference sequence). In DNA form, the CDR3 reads TGTGCCAGCAGCTTTGCACAGGGGCGCGCTCAGCCCCAGCATTTT. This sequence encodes CASSFAQGRAQPQHF.

This chain's CDR3 is CASSLGPGREPQHF. CDR3 nucleotide sequence: TGTGCCAGCAGTCTTGGACCAGGGAGGGAGCCCCAGCATTTT. The V call is TRBV28, the J call TRBJ1-5, with D possibly being TRBD1 (5 bases). The ends were cut back, 5 bases at V and 8 bases at J, with 16 bases in the middle. The germline V gene encodes CDR1 MDHEN and CDR2 SYDVKM. There are 14 residues in the CDR3.

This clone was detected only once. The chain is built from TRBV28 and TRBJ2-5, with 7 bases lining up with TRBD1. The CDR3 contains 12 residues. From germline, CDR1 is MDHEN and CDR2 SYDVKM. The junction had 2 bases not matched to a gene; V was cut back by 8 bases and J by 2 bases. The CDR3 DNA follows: TGTGCCAGCGGGGGACAGCAAGAGACCCAGTACTTC. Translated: CASGGQQETQYF.

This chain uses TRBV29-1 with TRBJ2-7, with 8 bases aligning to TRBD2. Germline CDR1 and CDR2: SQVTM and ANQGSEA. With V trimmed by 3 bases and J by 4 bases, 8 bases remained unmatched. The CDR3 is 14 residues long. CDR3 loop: CSVDLGAGAYEQYF. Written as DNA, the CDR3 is TGCAGCGTTGACTTAGGAGCGGGGGCTTACGAGCAGTACTTC.

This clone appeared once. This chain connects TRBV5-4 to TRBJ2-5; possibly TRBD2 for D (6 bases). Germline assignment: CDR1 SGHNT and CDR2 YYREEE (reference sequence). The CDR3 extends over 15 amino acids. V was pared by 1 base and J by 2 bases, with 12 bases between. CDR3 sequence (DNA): TGTGCCAGCAGCTTGACCCCGGGAGCACAAGAGACCCAGTACTTC. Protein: CASSLTPGAQETQYF.

CDR3 nucleotide sequence: TGTGCCAGCAGAGAGGACAGTAGGGATGAGCAGTTCTTC. This encodes CASREDSRDEQFF. The rearrangement joins TRBV2 to TRBJ2-1; the D gene is possibly TRBD1 (6 bases). This CDR3 has 13 amino acids. Germline V gene data show CDR1 as SNHLY and CDR2 as FYNNEI. V was cut by 6 bases and J by 8 bases, with 14 bases left in between.

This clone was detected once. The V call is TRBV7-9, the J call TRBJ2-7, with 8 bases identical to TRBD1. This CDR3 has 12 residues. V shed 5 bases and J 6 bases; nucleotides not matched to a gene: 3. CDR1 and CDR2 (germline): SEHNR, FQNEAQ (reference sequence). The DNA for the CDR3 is TGTGCCAGCAGCCTCGACAGGGGCGAGCAGTACTTC. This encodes CASSLDRGEQYF.

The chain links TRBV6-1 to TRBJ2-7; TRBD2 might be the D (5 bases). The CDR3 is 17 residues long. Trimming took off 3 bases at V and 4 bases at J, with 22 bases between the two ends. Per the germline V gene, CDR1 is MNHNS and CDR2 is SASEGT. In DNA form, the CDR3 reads TGTGCCAGCAGTGAGAGACTAATACGGGATGCCCCTTACGAGCAGTACTTC. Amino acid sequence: CASSERLIRDAPYEQYF.

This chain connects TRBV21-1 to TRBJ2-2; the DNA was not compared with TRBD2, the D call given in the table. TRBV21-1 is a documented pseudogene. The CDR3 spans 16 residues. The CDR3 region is CASSKGEGGVTGELFF. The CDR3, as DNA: TGTGCCAGCAGCAAAGGCGAGGGGGGGGTAACCGGGGAGCTGTTTTTT.

This chain's CDR3 is CASIGQGPSNQPQHF. The CDR3 region has the DNA TGTGCCAGTATCGGACAGGGTCCCTCCAATCAGCCCCAGCATTTT. The V gene is TRBV19, the J gene TRBJ1-5; 8 bases are a match to TRBD1. This CDR3 has 15 amino acids. With V trimmed by 7 bases and J by 3 bases, 8 bases remained unmatched. Germline values: CDR1 LNHDA, CDR2 SQIVND (reference sequence).

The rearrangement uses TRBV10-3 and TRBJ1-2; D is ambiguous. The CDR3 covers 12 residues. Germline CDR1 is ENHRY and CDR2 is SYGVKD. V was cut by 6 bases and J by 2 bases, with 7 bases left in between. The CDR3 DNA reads TGTGCCATCAGGGAGACAAACTATGGCTACACCTTC. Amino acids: CAIRETNYGYTF.

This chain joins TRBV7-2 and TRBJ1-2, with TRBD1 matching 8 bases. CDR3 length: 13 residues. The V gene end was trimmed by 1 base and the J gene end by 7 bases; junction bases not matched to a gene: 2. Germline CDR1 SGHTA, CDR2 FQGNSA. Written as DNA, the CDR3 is TGTGCCAGCAGCTTAGGGACAGGGTCTGGCTACACCTTC. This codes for CASSLGTGSGYTF.

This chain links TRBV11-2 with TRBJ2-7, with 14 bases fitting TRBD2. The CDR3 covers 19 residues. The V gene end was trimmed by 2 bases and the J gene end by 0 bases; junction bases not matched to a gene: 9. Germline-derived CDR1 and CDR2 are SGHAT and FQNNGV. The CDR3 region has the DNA TGTGCCAGCAGCTTAAGAGGACTAGCGGGAGGCGGTAGCTCCTACGAGCAGTACTTC. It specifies CASSLRGLAGGGSSYEQYF.

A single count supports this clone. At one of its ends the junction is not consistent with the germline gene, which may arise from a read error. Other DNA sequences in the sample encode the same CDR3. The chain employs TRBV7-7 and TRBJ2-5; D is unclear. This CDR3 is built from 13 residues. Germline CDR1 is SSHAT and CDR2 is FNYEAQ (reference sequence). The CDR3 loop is CASSLAPQETQYF. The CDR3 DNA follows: TGTGCTAGCAGCTTGGCACCACAAGAGACCCAGTACTTC. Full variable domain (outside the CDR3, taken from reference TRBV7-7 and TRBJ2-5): GAGVSQSPRYKVTKRGQDVTLRCDPISSHATLYWYQQALGQGPEFLTYFNYEAQPDKSGLPSDRFSAERPEGSISTLTIQRTEQRDSAMYRCASSLAPQETQYFGPGTRLLVL.

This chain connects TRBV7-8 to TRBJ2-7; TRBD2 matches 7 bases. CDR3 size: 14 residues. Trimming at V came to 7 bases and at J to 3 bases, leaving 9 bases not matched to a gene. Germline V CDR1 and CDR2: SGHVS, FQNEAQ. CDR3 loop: CASTLGGVRYEQYF. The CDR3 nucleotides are TGTGCCAGCACCCTGGGGGGGGTACGCTACGAGCAGTACTTC.

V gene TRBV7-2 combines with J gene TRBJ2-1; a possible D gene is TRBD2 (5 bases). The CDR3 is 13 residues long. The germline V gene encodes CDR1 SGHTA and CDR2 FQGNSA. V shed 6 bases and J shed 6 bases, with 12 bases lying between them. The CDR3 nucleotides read TGTGCCAGCAGGAGCAGCGGCTCCAATGAGCAGTTCTTC. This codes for CASRSSGSNEQFF. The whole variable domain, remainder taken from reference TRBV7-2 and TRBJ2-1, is GAGVSQSPSNKVTEKGKDVELRCDPISGHTALYWYRQSLGQGLEFLIYFQGNSAPDKSGLPSDRFSAERTGGSVSTLTIQRTQQEDSAVYLCASRSSGSNEQFFGPGTRLTVL.

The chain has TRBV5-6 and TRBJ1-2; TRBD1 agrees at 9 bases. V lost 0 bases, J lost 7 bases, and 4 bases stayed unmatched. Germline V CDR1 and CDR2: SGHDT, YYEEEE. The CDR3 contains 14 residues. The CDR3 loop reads CASSLVQGASGYTF. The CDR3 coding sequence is TGTGCCAGCAGCTTGGTACAGGGGGCTAGTGGCTACACCTTC.